This entry lists 32 T cell receptor beta chains sequenced from one sample in a study of blood T cell repertoires in COVID-19. The assay was immunoSEQ multiplex PCR, and TCRdb's table has in-frame clones only and misses some. The sample lists 70,000 to 85,000 clones, 83% occurring once. The sequenced sample was peripheral blood. Receptors originate from a man at least 80 years old with active or convalescent COVID-19.

This chain connects TRBV28 to TRBJ2-1; D perhaps matches TRBD2 (5 bases). Trimming took off 4 bases at V and 8 bases at J, with 15 bases between the two ends. The CDR3 has 14 residues. Per germline, CDR1 MDHEN and CDR2 SYDVKM. DNA for the CDR3: TGTGCCAGCAGTTCCCTCCCGAGGGATCATGAGCAGTTCTTC. Translated, it gives CASSSLPRDHEQFF.

The genes are TRBV3-1 (or the pseudogene TRBV3-2) and TRBJ1-3; 7 bases line up with TRBD1. Germline V lookup: CDR1 LGHDT, CDR2 YNNKEL (reference sequence). This CDR3 has 15 residues. Trimming cost V 1 base and J 4 bases; bases outside gene matches: 4. DNA for the CDR3: TGTGCCAGCAGCCAAGCCTGGACAGGAGGAAACACCATATATTTT. Translating gives CASSQAWTGGNTIYF.

The J gene is TRBJ1-2, the V gene TRBV29-1; D unresolved. The V and J ends lost 1 base and 4 bases respectively, with 13 bases between them. The length of the CDR3 is 14 residues. Germline V CDR1 and CDR2: SQVTM, ANQGSEA. In DNA form, the CDR3 reads TGCAGCGTTGAAGGGCACAGACGGTCCTATGGCTACACCTTC. Protein product: CSVEGHRRSYGYTF.

The chain combines TRBV11-3 with TRBJ2-1; 10 bases match TRBD1. J gave up 6 bases and V 0 bases, and 5 bases lay outside the gene matches. CDR1 is SGHNT and CDR2 is YENEEA in the germline V gene. The CDR3 runs 16 residues. The CDR3 coding sequence is TGTGCCAGCAGCTTAGACGGGACAGGGGCCGGCAATGAGCAGTTCTTC. This gives the protein CASSLDGTGAGNEQFF.

The rearrangement uses TRBV5-1 and TRBJ1-3; D unresolved. Trimming pared 4 bases from V and 5 bases from J, leaving 10 bases between. The germline CDR1 and CDR2 sequences are SGHRS and YFSETQ. This CDR3 comprises 13 residues. CDR3 sequence (DNA): TGCGCCAGCAGCGATGACAACCGAAACACCATATATTTT. Amino acids: CASSDDNRNTIYF. Full variable domain (outside the CDR3, taken from reference TRBV5-1 and TRBJ1-3): KAGVTQTPRYLIKTRGQQVTLSCSPISGHRSVSWYQQTPGQGLQFLFEYFSETQRNKGNFPGRFSGRQFSNSRSEMNVSTLELGDSALYLCASSDDNRNTIYFGEGSWLTVV.

The chain carries TRBV18 and TRBJ1-1; 7 bases map to TRBD1. Germline values: CDR1 KGHSH, CDR2 LQKENI. This CDR3 contains 15 residues. J lost 4 bases, V lost 6 bases, and 11 bases had no gene match. This chain's CDR3 is CASSLSGQARTEAFF. The CDR3 nucleotides read TGTGCCAGCTCGCTCAGTGGACAGGCTCGCACTGAAGCTTTCTTT.

The chain carries TRBV19 and TRBJ2-2; 8 bases match TRBD1. The CDR3 is 15 amino acids. The V segment lost 6 bases and the J segment 2 bases; nucleotides outside the gene matches: 5. The germline CDR1 and CDR2 sequences are LNHDA and SQIVND (reference sequence). For the CDR3, the DNA is TGTGCCAGTAGGGATGGACAGGGCAACACCGGGGAGCTGTTTTTT. Its translation: CASRDGQGNTGELFF. Together with reference TRBV19 and TRBJ2-2, the CDR3 gives the full variable domain: DGGITQSPKYLFRKEGQNVTLSCEQNLNHDAMYWYRQDPGQGLRLIYYSQIVNDFQKGDIAEGYSVSREKKESFPLTVTSAQKNPTAFYLCASRDGQGNTGELFFGEGSRLTVL.

This rearrangement joins TRBV27 to TRBJ1-2, with 11 bases identical to TRBD1. The CDR3 has 14 amino acids. V gave up 5 bases and J gave up 8 bases; unmatched junction bases: 7. Looked up from germline, CDR1 is MNHEY and CDR2 is SMNVEV (reference sequence). The CDR3 nucleotides are TGTGCCAGCAGTGGGGACAGGGGGGTCGTGGGCTACACCTTC. This encodes CASSGDRGVVGYTF.

This sequence joins TRBV12-3 or TRBV12-4 and TRBJ2-7, with D possibly being TRBD1 (5 bases). The V end lost 2 bases, the J end lost 1 base, and 6 bases lay between the germline ends. The CDR3 consists of 13 residues. The CDR3 DNA sequence: TGTGCCAGCAGTTTAAGGGGTTCCTACGAGCAGTACTTC. As protein: CASSLRGSYEQYF.

This chain links TRBV15 with TRBJ1-2; perhaps TRBD1 as D (6 bases). Per germline, CDR1 LNHNV and CDR2 YYDKDF (reference sequence). V was trimmed by 6 bases and J by 8 bases, leaving 22 bases between them. The CDR3 loop spans 15 amino acids. The CDR3 loop reads CATSYSRDNVRGYTF. The CDR3 DNA follows: TGTGCCACCAGTTACAGCCGGGACAACGTTCGAGGCTACACCTTC.

The V call is TRBV11-3, the J call TRBJ2-4; 7 bases are a match to TRBD1. The CDR3 consists of 14 residues. Germline V gene data show CDR1 as SGHNT and CDR2 as YENEEA. Losses at the gene ends were 6 bases for V and 9 bases for J; bases not matched to a gene: 11. The DNA of the CDR3 is TGTGCCAGCAGTTCCCAGGGGGATTCGTCCATTCAGTACTTC. Its translation: CASSSQGDSSIQYF.

The chain recombines TRBV25-1 with TRBJ2-1; D ambiguous. Germline V gives CDR1 MGHDK, CDR2 SYGVNS. CDR3 size: 15 residues. Trimming pared 3 bases from V and 4 bases from J, leaving 13 bases between. The chain's CDR3 is CASSETRDPYNEQFF. Written as DNA, the CDR3 is TGTGCCAGCAGTGAGACTCGCGATCCATACAATGAGCAGTTCTTC.

The gene calls are TRBV11-3 and TRBJ2-2, with a weak D call TRBD2 (5 bases). CDR3 size: 18 residues. Trimming pared 5 bases from V and 4 bases from J, leaving 23 bases between. From germline, CDR1 is SGHNT and CDR2 YENEEA. The CDR3 loop reads CASSGSRVGFDGTGELFF. CDR3 DNA: TGTGCCAGCAGCGGATCGCGGGTAGGGTTCGATGGCACCGGGGAGCTGTTTTTT.

There are a few counts of this clone. This sequence joins TRBV28 and TRBJ2-7, with 9 positions matching TRBD1. Germline-derived CDR1 and CDR2 are MDHEN and SYDVKM. V dropped 3 bases and J dropped 2; count of bases not matched to a gene: 8. CDR3 length equals 16 residues. CDR3 nucleotides: TGTGCCAGCAGTTTGCCGGTGGGACAGGGAACCTACGAGCAGTACTTC. This gives the protein CASSLPVGQGTYEQYF.

This rearrangement joins TRBV21-1 to TRBJ1-5; the D call in the table, TRBD1, was not verified against the DNA. TRBV21-1 constitutes a pseudogene. The CDR3 is made up of 18 amino acids. Written as DNA, the CDR3 is TGTGCCAGCAGCAAAGGACAGGGGGCCTGGCGAAGCAATCAGCCCCAGCATTTT. Its protein is CASSKGQGAWRSNQPQHF.

The CDR3, as DNA: TGTGCCATCAGTGAGTCGAGGCAGGGGACAGATACGCAGTATTTT. This encodes CAISESRQGTDTQYF. This sequence joins TRBV10-3 and TRBJ2-3, with D perhaps matching TRBD1 (6 bases). Germline V gene lookup returns CDR1 ENHRY and CDR2 SYGVKD. V was shortened by 0 bases and J by 3 bases, with 10 bases between the two germline ends. This CDR3 contains 15 residues.

The rearrangement joins TRBV5-1 to TRBJ2-6, with TRBD1 identical over 8 bases. The junction had 6 bases not matched to a gene; V was cut back by 4 bases and J by 0 bases. The CDR3 runs 17 residues. The germline V gene encodes CDR1 SGHRS and CDR2 YFSETQ. CDR3 sequence (DNA): TGCGCCAGCAGCCCCGGGACAGGTGGCTCTGGGGCCAACGTCCTGACTTTC. It yields the protein CASSPGTGGSGANVLTF. The full variable domain, its missing parts supplied by reference TRBV5-1 and TRBJ2-6, is KAGVTQTPRYLIKTRGQQVTLSCSPISGHRSVSWYQQTPGQGLQFLFEYFSETQRNKGNFPGRFSGRQFSNSRSEMNVSTLELGDSALYLCASSPGTGGSGANVLTFGAGSRLTVL.

The rearrangement links TRBV15 to TRBJ1-6; no firm D call. The V gene's germline CDR1 is LNHNV and CDR2 YYDKDF (reference sequence). V dropped 0 bases and J dropped 8 bases, with 5 bases sitting between them. CDR3 length equals 13 residues. The CDR3 DNA reads TGTGCCACCAGCAGAGACGGGGATTCACCCCTCCACTTT. Its protein is CATSRDGDSPLHF.

The chain uses TRBV5-1 and TRBJ1-1; D not certain. Germline CDR1 is SGHRS and CDR2 is YFSETQ. The CDR3 has 17 residues. Trimming removed 0 bases at V and 1 base at J, with 16 bases between. CDR3 DNA sequence: TGCGCCAGCAGCTTGGGTCGGGAACCTACACCGAACACTGAAGCTTTCTTT. It specifies CASSLGREPTPNTEAFF. Drawing the rest from reference TRBV5-1 and TRBJ1-1, the complete variable domain is KAGVTQTPRYLIKTRGQQVTLSCSPISGHRSVSWYQQTPGQGLQFLFEYFSETQRNKGNFPGRFSGRQFSNSRSEMNVSTLELGDSALYLCASSLGREPTPNTEAFFGQGTRLTVV.

The V and J genes are TRBV6-2 or TRBV6-3 and TRBJ2-7; D possibly corresponds to TRBD2 (6 bases). CDR1 MNHEY and CDR2 SVGEGT come from the germline V gene. Trimming cost V 2 bases and J 2 bases, with 19 bases left between them. The length of the CDR3 is 17 residues. The CDR3 region is CASSYPLRAGSTYEQYF. The CDR3, as DNA: TGTGCCAGCAGTTACCCCCTGAGGGCGGGATCAACCTACGAGCAGTACTTC.

The chain is built from TRBV19 and TRBJ2-7; 9 positions agree with TRBD1. The CDR3 covers 15 residues. Germline CDR1 is LNHDA and CDR2 is SQIVND (reference sequence). Trimming took 5 bases from V and 4 from J; bases not matched to a gene: 9. Here the CDR3 reads CASSRRGQGGYEQYF. The DNA for the CDR3 is TGTGCCAGTAGTCGCCGGGGACAGGGTGGGTACGAGCAGTACTTC.

This clone was counted a few times. The J gene is TRBJ2-1, the V gene TRBV7-8; D uncertain. V gave up 1 base and J gave up 10 bases, with 8 bases separating them. The CDR3 has 12 amino acids. Per germline, CDR1 SGHVS and CDR2 FQNEAQ. The CDR3 spells CASSLETLEQFF. The CDR3, as DNA: TGTGCCAGCAGCTTAGAGACTTTGGAGCAGTTCTTC.

The chain has TRBV27 and TRBJ2-1; TRBD1 matches 9 bases. Germline CDR1 is MNHEY and CDR2 is SMNVEV (reference sequence). J lost 8 bases, V lost 7 bases, and 12 bases had no gene match. The CDR3 is 15 amino acids. The CDR3 spells CASTPGQGMGHEQFF. Written as DNA, the CDR3 is TGTGCCAGCACCCCGGGACAGGGAATGGGGCATGAGCAGTTCTTC.

The chain combines TRBV5-4 with TRBJ1-6; 9 nucleotides line up with TRBD1. There are 16 residues in the CDR3. V gave up 4 bases and J gave up 10 bases; unmatched junction bases: 12. Germline V CDR1 and CDR2: SGHNT, YYREEE (reference sequence). CDR3 sequence: CASSPSRQGEKSPLHF. CDR3 sequence (DNA): TGTGCCAGCAGCCCGAGCAGACAGGGGGAAAAGTCACCCCTCCACTTT.

The chain joins TRBV6-5 to TRBJ1-1; TRBD1 matches at 8 bases. Germline values: CDR1 MNHEY, CDR2 SVGAGI. V lost 4 bases and J lost 1; bases outside the gene matches: 5. This CDR3 has 15 residues. The CDR3 protein is CASSSRGQENTEAFF. The DNA of the CDR3 is TGTGCCAGCAGTTCCAGGGGGCAGGAGAACACTGAAGCTTTCTTT.

The gene calls are TRBV19 and TRBJ2-7; possibly TRBD2 for D (6 bases). Per the germline V gene, CDR1 is LNHDA and CDR2 is SQIVND (reference sequence). This CDR3 has 14 residues. The V gene lost 3 bases and the J gene lost 7 bases, with 16 bases spanning the gap. This CDR3 reads CASSIGGSYGEQYF. The DNA for the CDR3 is TGTGCCAGTAGTATCGGGGGTAGCTATGGGGAGCAGTACTTC.

The chain links TRBV10-2 to TRBJ2-3; TRBD2 aligns across 11 bases. V lost 6 bases, J lost 4 bases, and 6 bases stayed unmatched. This CDR3 has 15 amino acids. The germline gives CDR1 WSHSY, CDR2 SAAADI. Written as DNA, the CDR3 is TGCGCCAGCAGAATAACTAGCGGGGGTCCAGATACGCAGTATTTT. The encoded protein is CASRITSGGPDTQYF.

The chain uses TRBV2 and TRBJ1-2; TRBD1 matches at 9 bases. The J segment lost 4 bases and the V segment lost 6 bases, leaving 3 bases of the junction unmatched. Germline CDR1 is SNHLY and CDR2 is FYNNEI. The CDR3 spans 13 residues. CDR3 DNA: TGTGCCAGCAGCGGGACAGGGCCCTATGGCTACACCTTC. Translated, it gives CASSGTGPYGYTF.

The chain recombines TRBV7-9 with TRBJ1-1, with D possibly TRBD1 on 6 matching bases. CDR3 length: 15 residues. The germline CDR1 and CDR2 sequences are SEHNR and FQNEAQ (reference sequence). Deletions cut 1 base from V and 1 base from J, with 10 bases between. The CDR3 DNA reads as TGTGCCAGCAGCTTAGTGCGGGGGGCGAACACTGAAGCTTTCTTT. Protein: CASSLVRGANTEAFF.

J is TRBJ1-1 and V is TRBV18; D ambiguous. The CDR3 runs to 13 residues. V was shortened by 6 bases and J by 8 bases, with 16 bases between the two germline ends. CDR1 is KGHSH, CDR2 LQKENI, per germline. The chain's CDR3 is CASSEIGLLEAFF. In DNA form, the CDR3 reads TGTGCCAGCTCCGAAATCGGACTACTCGAAGCTTTCTTT.

The CDR3 sequence: CASRRTAREEKLFF. In DNA, the CDR3 is TGTGCCAGTAGGAGGACAGCGCGTGAGGAAAAACTGTTTTTT. This rearrangement joins TRBV19 to TRBJ1-4; a weak D match, TRBD1 (6 bases). V lost 6 bases, J lost 8 bases, and 16 bases lay in between. In germline, CDR1 is LNHDA, CDR2 SQIVND (reference sequence). This CDR3 is 14 amino acids long.

V is TRBV19 and J is TRBJ2-2, with a weak D call TRBD2 (5 bases). The germline V and J ends were trimmed by 3 bases and 7 bases, with 12 bases remaining between them. CDR1 and CDR2 from the germline V gene are LNHDA and SQIVND (reference sequence). The CDR3 extends over 14 amino acids. CDR3 protein: CASSILRADGELFF. CDR3 sequence (DNA): TGTGCCAGTAGTATCTTGCGGGCGGACGGGGAGCTGTTTTTT. The full variable domain, in which reference TRBV19 and TRBJ2-2 provide the parts outside the CDR3, is DGGITQSPKYLFRKEGQNVTLSCEQNLNHDAMYWYRQDPGQGLRLIYYSQIVNDFQKGDIAEGYSVSREKKESFPLTVTSAQKNPTAFYLCASSILRADGELFFGEGSRLTVL.